This TCR beta chain was observed in a study of blood T cell repertoires in COVID-19. Turning to the study itself: Some COVID-19 samples were acute and others convalescent; all came from the United States, Italy and Spain.

Authors' processing steps: The authors estimated nucleated cell counts from reference gene primer amplification. Here immunoSEQ multiplex PCR was the method, and the copy in TCRdb shows in-frame clones only, minus some. V and J calls and clone size follow that table, whereas D and trimming were derived from the DNA. The data show 350,000 to 400,000 clones, with around nine tenths seen just once and roughly 6.6% held by the top ten. Germline-derived CDR1 and CDR2 are MRHNA and SNTAGT. The CDR3 runs to 14 residues. After removal of 6 bases from V and 6 bases from J, the junction contained 9 bases not matched to a gene. Patients in Seattle were enrolled during active infection, then followed longitudinally.

The V gene is TRBV6-4, the J gene TRBJ2-3; 7 nucleotides match TRBD2. The sample comprised peripheral blood. This clonotype originated in a woman aged 55-70 years with COVID-19, enrolled during active disease. This CDR3 reads CASSRDYGRDTQYF. CDR3 DNA sequence: TGTGCCAGCAGCCGGGACTATGGTCGGGATACGCAGTATTTT.